These 22 T cell receptor beta chains share one sample of origin, sequenced in a study of blood T cell repertoires in COVID-19. The table came from immunoSEQ multiplex PCR; TCRdb's copy has only in-frame clones and leaves some out. Among more than 100,000 clones listed, roughly 80% were seen once. Sequencing was performed on peripheral blood. Receptors originate from a woman of 80 years or more with acute or convalescent COVID-19.

This chain joins TRBV5-1 and TRBJ1-5; D might be TRBD1 (5 bases). The V end lost 0 bases, the J end lost 6 bases, and 10 bases lay between the germline ends. The CDR3 length is 14 residues. Germline V CDR1 and CDR2: SGHRS, YFSETQ. Written as DNA, the CDR3 is TGCGCCAGCAGCTTGGCCCAGGGTGGTCAGCCCCAGCATTTT. It encodes CASSLAQGGQPQHF.

The chain has TRBV5-6 and TRBJ2-3, with 16 bases matching TRBD2. The V segment lost 4 bases and the J segment 4 bases; nucleotides outside the gene matches: 3. The CDR3 is made up of 16 amino acids. The germline CDR1 and CDR2 sequences are SGHDT and YYEEEE. The CDR3 nucleotides read TGTGCCAGCAGCAGGGGACTAGCGGGGGGGGCAGATACGCAGTATTTT. Translated, it gives CASSRGLAGGADTQYF.

This chain uses TRBV7-9 with TRBJ1-6, with D tentatively TRBD1 (5 bases). This CDR3 contains 14 residues. Trimming took off 8 bases at V and 6 bases at J, with 14 bases between the two ends. Germline assignment: CDR1 SEHNR and CDR2 FQNEAQ (reference sequence). The CDR3 here is CASHAGQVNSPLHF. DNA of the CDR3: TGTGCCAGCCACGCGGGGCAGGTTAATTCACCCCTCCACTTT.

This clone is a singleton in its sample. The chain is built from TRBV14 and TRBJ2-7; 10 nucleotides agree with TRBD1. V lost 1 base, J lost 3 bases, and 9 bases stayed unmatched. The length of the CDR3 is 17 residues. The germline CDR1 and CDR2 sequences are SGHDN and FVKESK. Here the CDR3 DNA reads TGTGCCAGCAGCCAAGTTGGGGGCGGGACAGGGGACTACGAGCAGTACTTC. Translating gives CASSQVGGGTGDYEQYF.

The gene calls are TRBV30 and TRBJ1-1; 8 bases map to TRBD1. The V and J ends lost 1 base and 2 bases, in that order; junction bases with no gene match: 6. Per the germline V gene, CDR1 is GTSNPN and CDR2 is SVGIG (reference sequence). The CDR3 runs 15 residues. DNA of the CDR3: TGTGCCTGGAGTGGACAGGGGTCAGAAAACACTGAAGCTTTCTTT. Translated: CAWSGQGSENTEAFF.

This CDR3 reads CASSPSRGRNEQFF. The CDR3, as DNA: TGTGCCAGCAGCCCCTCTAGGGGCCGGAATGAGCAGTTCTTC. V is TRBV6-5 and J is TRBJ2-1; a weak D match, TRBD1 (5 bases). Germline CDR1 reads MNHEY; CDR2 reads SVGAGI. Trimming removed 6 bases from V and 7 bases from J, with 16 bases in between. This CDR3 comprises 14 residues.

The chain recombines TRBV6-2 or TRBV6-3 with TRBJ2-5; weak D call: TRBD2 (5 bases). With 6 bases removed from V and 9 bases from J, the gap between germline ends came to 14 bases. Per the germline V gene, CDR1 is MNHEY and CDR2 is SVGEGT. CDR3 length: 12 residues. The CDR3 DNA sequence: TGTGCCAGCAGCACCCTTACTAGTGCCCAGTACTTC. As protein: CASSTLTSAQYF.

V is TRBV3-1 (or the pseudogene TRBV3-2) and J is TRBJ2-3, with D possibly being TRBD2 (6 bases). The CDR3 sequence is 14 residues long. Germline V gene data show CDR1 as LGHDT and CDR2 as YNNKEL (reference sequence). Trimming shortened V by 4 bases and J by 5 bases, and 13 bases separated the two germline ends. The CDR3 here is CASSPGLPLDTQYF. CDR3 nucleotide sequence: TGTGCCAGCAGCCCGGGACTCCCGTTAGATACGCAGTATTTT.

The CDR3 sequence: CASSPDFSGTLDEQFF. For the CDR3, the DNA is TGTGCCAGCAGCCCCGACTTTAGCGGGACCTTAGATGAGCAGTTCTTC. This sequence joins TRBV11-2 and TRBJ2-1; 8 nucleotides line up with TRBD2. The J segment lost 8 bases and the V segment lost 5 bases, leaving 14 bases of the junction unmatched. The V gene's germline CDR1 is SGHAT and CDR2 FQNNGV. This CDR3 has 16 amino acids.

The chain is built from TRBV30 and TRBJ2-2; TRBD1 matches 8 bases. V lost 5 bases and J lost 4; bases outside the gene matches: 6. The CDR3 contains 14 residues. CDR1 and CDR2 (germline): GTSNPN, SVGIG (reference sequence). In DNA, the CDR3 is TGTGCCTGGGTCCACAGGGGGTTCACCGGGGAGCTGTTTTTT. The encoded protein is CAWVHRGFTGELFF. Together with reference TRBV30 and TRBJ2-2, the CDR3 gives the full variable domain: SQTIHQWPATLVQPVGSPLSLECTVEGTSNPNLYWYRQAAGRGLQLLFYSVGIGQISSEVPQNLSASRPQDRQFILSSKKLLLSDSGFYLCAWVHRGFTGELFFGEGSRLTVL.

This clone occurred a few times. The chain has TRBV2 and TRBJ1-3, with D possibly matching TRBD1 (5 bases). Germline CDR1 reads SNHLY; CDR2 reads FYNNEI. The CDR3 loop spans 14 amino acids. Trimming cost V 4 bases and J 8 bases, with 15 bases left between them. This CDR3 reads CASSARGRQDTIYF. The CDR3 DNA reads TGTGCCAGCAGTGCACGGGGGAGGCAGGACACCATATATTTT.

The rearrangement uses TRBV6-6 and TRBJ1-3, with unresolved D. The CDR3 spans 15 residues. V gave up 2 bases and J gave up 2 bases, with 10 bases separating them. Germline CDR1 is MNHNY and CDR2 is SVGAGI (reference sequence). CDR3 sequence: CASSYGESAGNTIYF. CDR3 DNA sequence: TGTGCCAGCAGTTACGGGGAGTCCGCTGGAAACACCATATATTTT.

This chain uses TRBV27 with TRBJ2-7; 11 nucleotides agree with TRBD2. The V gene's germline CDR1 is MNHEY and CDR2 SMNVEV (reference sequence). Unmatched junction bases numbered 16, after V lost 1 base and J lost 2 bases. This CDR3 contains 20 residues. The chain's CDR3 is CASSLFIGSRASGRPYEQYF. The DNA of the CDR3 is TGTGCCAGCAGTTTATTTATTGGGAGTCGAGCTAGCGGGAGGCCCTACGAGCAGTACTTC.

This chain uses TRBV6-5 with TRBJ1-6, with D maybe TRBD1 (6 bases). The germline CDR1 and CDR2 sequences are MNHEY and SVGAGI. V lost 4 bases, J lost 7 bases, and 14 bases lay in between. CDR3 length: 15 residues. In DNA form, the CDR3 reads TGTGCCAGCAGTTCGGACAGTTTTGCAAATTCACCCCTCCACTTT. Its protein product is CASSSDSFANSPLHF.

This clone was recorded a few times. This chain uses TRBV3-1 (or the pseudogene TRBV3-2) with TRBJ1-5, with 7 bases matching TRBD1. The CDR3 has 18 amino acids. Germline trimming cut 0 bases from V and 2 bases from J; bases unmatched to any gene: 10. Germline V lookup: CDR1 LGHDT, CDR2 YNNKEL (reference sequence). This chain's CDR3 is CASSQDLWTGTGNQPQHF. CDR3 nucleotide sequence: TGTGCCAGCAGCCAAGATTTATGGACAGGTACTGGCAATCAGCCCCAGCATTTT.

This chain uses TRBV12-3 or TRBV12-4 with TRBJ2-7; D remains unclear. There are 11 residues in the CDR3. V dropped 1 base and J dropped 12 bases, with 10 bases sitting between them. CDR3 sequence: CASSLGHRPYF. CDR3 nucleotides: TGTGCCAGCAGTTTAGGACATCGCCCGTACTTC.

This clone has a handful of counts. The chain recombines TRBV7-9 with TRBJ1-1; 8 bases line up with TRBD1. V dropped 3 bases and J dropped 5; count of bases not matched to a gene: 11. The CDR3 covers 16 residues. Germline V gene lookup returns CDR1 SEHNR and CDR2 FQNEAQ (reference sequence). The CDR3 DNA sequence: TGTGCCAGCAGCTTCCTGGCCGGGACAGGTAGTACTGAAGCTTTCTTT. Protein: CASSFLAGTGSTEAFF. Filled out from reference TRBV7-9 and TRBJ1-1, the complete variable domain reads DTGVSQNPRHKITKRGQNVTFRCDPISEHNRLYWYRQTLGQGPEFLTYFQNEAQLEKSRLLSDRFSAERPKGSFSTLEIQRTEQGDSAMYLCASSFLAGTGSTEAFFGQGTRLTVV.

V and J are TRBV6-5 and TRBJ2-7; D perhaps matches TRBD2 (6 bases). CDR1 and CDR2 (germline): MNHEY, SVGAGI. Trimming took off 0 bases at V and 4 bases at J, with 16 bases between the two ends. The CDR3 extends over 16 amino acids. In nucleotides, the CDR3 is TGTGCCAGCAGTTACTCGTGGCAGGGAGGTCGTTACGAGCAGTACTTC. This sequence encodes CASSYSWQGGRYEQYF.

The CDR3 nucleotides are TGTGCCAGCAGTTACTCTCGGGGAGGCTACGAGCAGTACTTC. Residues: CASSYSRGGYEQYF. The chain has TRBV6-6 and TRBJ2-7; tentative D call: TRBD2 (6 bases). This CDR3 comprises 14 residues. Germline CDR1 MNHNY, CDR2 SVGAGI (reference sequence). The V and J ends lost 0 bases and 3 bases respectively, with 9 bases between them.

The gene calls are TRBV10-3 and TRBJ1-2; no reliable D call. This CDR3 contains 15 residues. V was trimmed by 6 bases and J by 8 bases, leaving 22 bases between them. CDR1 and CDR2 from the germline V gene are ENHRY and SYGVKD. The CDR3, as DNA: TGTGCCATCAGCCACCAATCAAATTTAGGAGACGGCTACACCTTC. It encodes CAISHQSNLGDGYTF.

The chain links TRBV5-1 to TRBJ1-4, with D tentatively TRBD1 (6 bases). The CDR3 runs to 14 residues. V was trimmed by 4 bases and J by 1 base, leaving 8 bases between them. Germline V gives CDR1 SGHRS, CDR2 YFSETQ. CDR3 coding DNA: TGCGCCAGCAGCCAAGGGGGAACTAATGAAAAACTGTTTTTT. Its protein product is CASSQGGTNEKLFF.

This sequence joins TRBV3-1 (or the pseudogene TRBV3-2) and TRBJ2-7; tentatively, D is TRBD1 (7 bases). Germline lookup yields CDR1 LGHDT and CDR2 YNNKEL (reference sequence). The CDR3 runs 18 residues. Trimming left V 2 bases short and J 2 bases short, with 22 bases between. In nucleotides, the CDR3 is TGTGCCAGCAGCCAAAGGCGGAGGGGGCCCTTCCTCCCCTACGAGCAGTACTTC. This encodes CASSQRRRGPFLPYEQYF.